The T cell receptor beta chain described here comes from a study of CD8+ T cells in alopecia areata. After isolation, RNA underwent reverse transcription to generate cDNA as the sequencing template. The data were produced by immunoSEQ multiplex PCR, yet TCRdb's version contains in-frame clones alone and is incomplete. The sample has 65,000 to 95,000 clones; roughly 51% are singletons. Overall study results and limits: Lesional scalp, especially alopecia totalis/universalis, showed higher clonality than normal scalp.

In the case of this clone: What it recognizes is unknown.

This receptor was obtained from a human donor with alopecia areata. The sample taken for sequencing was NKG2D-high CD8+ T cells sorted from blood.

The CDR3 protein is CASSLRLEQYF. The CDR3, as DNA: TGTGCCAGCAGTTTACGACTAGAGCAGTACTTC. This rearrangement joins TRBV28 to TRBJ2-7, with D maybe TRBD2 (5 bases). Germline CDR1 reads MDHEN; CDR2 reads SYDVKM. This CDR3 spans 11 amino acids. V gave up 2 bases and J gave up 7 bases, with 6 bases separating them.